The T cell receptor beta chain described here comes from a study of shared clonotypes between healthy human individuals. The assay ran at deep level. Profiling relied on immunoSEQ multiplex PCR, and the TCRdb table lists in-frame clones only, not all of them. The sample shows approximately 1.1 million clones, 70% to 80% of them seen only once. This CDR3 spans 13 amino acids. Per germline, CDR1 SGHDT and CDR2 YYEEEE. The V end lost 0 bases, the J end lost 4 bases, and 7 bases lay between the germline ends. This clone appeared once. This may be a read error, as it is one base from a much larger clone. The clonotype was recovered from a man younger than 35 in good health. Some clones in this sample may be carry-over from other donors' samples. This chain uses TRBV5-6 with TRBJ1-2; tentatively, D is TRBD1 (5 bases). Sequencing input: memory CD4+ T cells from PBMCs. The subset is: CD45RA-negative fraction. CDR3 sequence reads: CASSLGQSYGYTF. The CDR3 region has the DNA TGTGCCAGCAGCTTGGGACAGAGCTATGGCTACACCTTC.